These 5 T cell receptor beta chains share one sample of origin, sequenced in a study of prognosis after radiotherapy for stage I lung cancer. The study amplified the TCR beta CDR3 region from genomic DNA. This amplification was carried out by two rounds of multiplex PCR. Initially, in first-round PCR, primers specific to each TRBV and TRBJ gene were used. TCRdb re-analysed the multiplex PCR reads in MiXCR, keeping a single row per CDR3 protein. The table includes 13,000 to 15,000 distinct CDR3 sequences, about a quarter detected once. The sample here was PBMCs, taken before or after stereotactic body radiation therapy (not recorded which). The source is a donor at least 50 years old with non-small cell lung cancer.

This clonotype was recorded at least ten times. V and J are TRBV9 and TRBJ2-1; 7 nucleotides agree with TRBD2. V shed 3 bases and J 12 bases; nucleotides not matched to a gene: 18. Germline CDR1 SGDLS, CDR2 YYNGEE. The CDR3 runs to 16 residues. CDR3 region: CASSASRVPVGRGQFF. CDR3 DNA: TGTGCCAGCAGCGCCTCTAGAGTGCCCGTGGGGAGGGGGCAGTTCTTC.

By sample fraction, this clonotype is medium-sized (0.01 to 0.1%). J is TRBJ2-3 and V is TRBV20-1; TRBD2 matches at 8 bases. The CDR3 spans 15 residues. CDR1 is DFQATT and CDR2 is SNEGSKA in the germline V gene (reference sequence). V trimming: 3 bases; J trimming: 6 bases; junction bases outside the gene matches: 11. CDR3 residues: CSASPWRGERDTQYF. As DNA, the CDR3 is TGCAGTGCTAGCCCTTGGCGGGGGGAGAGGGATACGCAGTATTTT.

There are many counts of this clonotype. The chain has TRBV6-1 and TRBJ2-1; the match to TRBD1 covers 8 bases. This CDR3 has 14 amino acids. Per the germline V gene, CDR1 is MNHNS and CDR2 is SASEGT. V trimming: 4 bases; J trimming: 8 bases; junction bases outside the gene matches: 7. The CDR3, as DNA: TGTGCCAGCAGTGTCAGGACAGGGACCTATGAGCAGTTCTTC. Translated: CASSVRTGTYEQFF.

To note about this clonotype: This may be a read error: a much more frequent sequence differs by one nucleotide. The chain is built from TRBV20-1 and TRBJ2-1; 8 bases line up with TRBD2. V was clipped by 4 bases and J by 12 bases; unmatched bases: 14. The CDR3 spans 14 residues. The V gene's germline CDR1 is DFQATT and CDR2 SNEGSKA (reference sequence). CDR3 DNA sequence: TGCAGTGCTAAGAGACTAGCGCGGGGGAGGGGGCAGTTCTTC. Translating it yields CSAKRLARGRGQFF.

About this clonotype itself: A much larger clone lies a single base off, so this may be a read error. The rearrangement uses TRBV20-1 and TRBJ2-5; TRBD2 agrees at 7 bases. The germline V gene has CDR1 DFQATT and CDR2 SNEGSKA (reference sequence). The CDR3 has 13 residues. CDR3 nucleotide sequence: TGCAGTGCTATGGGAGGGACCCTTCGGACCCAGCACTTC. This sequence encodes CSAMGGTLRTQHF.